This entry is about one TCR beta chain. Its antigen is as yet unknown. J was trimmed by 7 bases and V by 4 bases; bases with no gene match: 7. Germline assignment: CDR1 MGHRA and CDR2 YSYEKL. The CDR3 covers 14 residues. This record comes from a study of T cell repertoires in cytomegalovirus infection. TCRdb ran MiXCR on the reads and lists one entry per CDR3 protein. The sample consists of approximately 590,000 distinct CDR3 sequences, 40% of them appearing once. The chain links TRBV4-1 to TRBJ1-5; 7 bases map to TRBD1. The specimen comprised cultured PBMCs, sampled from culture after CMV antigen stimulation. This sequence originates from a human donor in good health (CMV status not recorded). Some clones in this sample may be carry-over from other donors' samples. The CDR3 spells CASSRTGDSQPQHF. Written as DNA, the CDR3 is TGCGCCAGCAGCCGAACAGGGGATTCGCAGCCCCAGCATTTT.